This record concerns one T cell receptor beta chain sequence. Authors' analysis steps: Amplifying reference gene primers gave estimates of nucleated cell counts. The protocol was immunoSEQ multiplex PCR, while the TCRdb copy is restricted to in-frame clones and leaves out a portion. V and J calls plus clone size are reproduced from that table; the DNA served to infer D and trimming. Altogether around 45,000 clones are present, about 90% being singletons, with the ten largest covering 6% to 6.5%. This entry comes from a study of blood T cell repertoires in COVID-19. Study in general: Specimens from acute and convalescent COVID-19 originated in the United States, Italy and Spain. The cDNA or gDNA used as material had been derived from T cells, B-cell-depleted T cells, or PBMCs.

Trimming left V 4 bases short and J 4 bases short, with 14 bases between. This CDR3 has 14 amino acids. Looked up from germline, CDR1 is SGHRS and CDR2 is YFSETQ. The chain has TRBV5-1 and TRBJ2-5; no definite D call. The TCR was taken from an older man with active COVID-19. The sample was peripheral blood. DNA for the CDR3: TGCGCCAGCAGCCGTTCCGACTCAGCAGAGACCCAGTACTTC. Translation gives CASSRSDSAETQYF.